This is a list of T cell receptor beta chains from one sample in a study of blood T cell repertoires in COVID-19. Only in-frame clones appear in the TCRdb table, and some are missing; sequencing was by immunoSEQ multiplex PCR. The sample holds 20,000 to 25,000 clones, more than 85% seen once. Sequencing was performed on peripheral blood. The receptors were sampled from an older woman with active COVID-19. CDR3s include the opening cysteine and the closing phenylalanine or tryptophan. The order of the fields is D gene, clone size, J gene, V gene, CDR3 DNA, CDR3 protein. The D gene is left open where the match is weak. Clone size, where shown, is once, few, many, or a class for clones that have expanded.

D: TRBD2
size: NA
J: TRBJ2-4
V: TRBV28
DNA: TGTGCCAGCAGTTTATCAGCGGGACCCCTGGGGCTTCAGTACTTC
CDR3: CASSLSAGPLGLQYF

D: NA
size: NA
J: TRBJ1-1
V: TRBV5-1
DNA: TGCGCCAGCAGCTTGGGCGGGAACATGAACACTGAAGCTTTCTTT
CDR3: CASSLGGNMNTEAFF

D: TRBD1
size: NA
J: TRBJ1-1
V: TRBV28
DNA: TGTGCCAGCAGCGTCCCTGGACAGGGGGGTACTGAAGCTTTCTTT
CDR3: CASSVPGQGGTEAFF

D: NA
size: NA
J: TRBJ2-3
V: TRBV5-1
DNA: TGCGCCAGCAGCCCAGGGGAGAGGACGGGGGGAGATACGCAGTATTTT
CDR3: CASSPGERTGGDTQYF

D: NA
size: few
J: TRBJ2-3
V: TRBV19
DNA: TGTGCCAGTAGTATACGGCCCAGCGGTTACACAGATACGCAGTATTTT
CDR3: CASSIRPSGYTDTQYF

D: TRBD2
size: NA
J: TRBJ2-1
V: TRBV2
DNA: TGTGCCAGCAGTCACACTAGCGGATTAAACAATGAGCAGTTCTTC
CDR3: CASSHTSGLNNEQFF

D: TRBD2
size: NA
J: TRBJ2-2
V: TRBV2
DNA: TGTGCCAGCAGCCTAGCTAGCGGAAACACCGGGGAGCTGTTTTTT
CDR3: CASSLASGNTGELFF

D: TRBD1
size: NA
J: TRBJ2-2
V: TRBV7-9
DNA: TGTGCCAGCAGCTGGGGACAGGCGGCCGGGGAGCTGTTTTTT
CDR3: CASSWGQAAGELFF

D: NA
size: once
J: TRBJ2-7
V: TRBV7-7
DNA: TGTGCTAGCAGCCCCAGTTCGGGAGAGAACGAGCAGTACTTC
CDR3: CASSPSSGENEQYF

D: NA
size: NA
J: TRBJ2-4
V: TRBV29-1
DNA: TGCAGCGTTGCCGTTGAGCGAGCCAAAAACATTCAGTACTTC
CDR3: CSVAVERAKNIQYF

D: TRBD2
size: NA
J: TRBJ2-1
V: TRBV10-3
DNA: TGTGCCATCGGGGGGACTAGCGGGAGCTCCTACAATGAGCAGTTCTTC
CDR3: CAIGGTSGSSYNEQFF

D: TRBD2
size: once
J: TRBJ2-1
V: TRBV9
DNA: TGTGCCAGCAGCGTCGTACTAGCGCATAGGAATGAGCAGTTCTTC
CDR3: CASSVVLAHRNEQFF

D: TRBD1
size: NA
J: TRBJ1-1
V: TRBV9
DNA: TGTGCCAGCAGCGTAGGGGGGACAGTCTTGACTGAAGCTTTCTTT
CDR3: CASSVGGTVLTEAFF

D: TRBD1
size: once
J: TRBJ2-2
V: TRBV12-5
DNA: TGTGCTAGTGGGTCCCCAGGGGGCAAGAACACCGGGGAGCTGTTTTTT
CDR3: CASGSPGGKNTGELFF

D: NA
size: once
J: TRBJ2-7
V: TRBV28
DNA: TGTGCCAGCGCCGAGGAGGGCCCTTCCTACGAGCAGTACTTC
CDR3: CASAEEGPSYEQYF

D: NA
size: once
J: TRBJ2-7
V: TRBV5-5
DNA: TGTGCCAGCAGCCCCCGCTACGAGCAGTACTTC
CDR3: CASSPRYEQYF

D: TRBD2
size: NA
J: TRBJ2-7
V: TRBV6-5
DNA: TGTGCCAGCAGTTTTCTTAGCGGGAGAGGGGTCGAGCAGTACTTC
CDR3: CASSFLSGRGVEQYF

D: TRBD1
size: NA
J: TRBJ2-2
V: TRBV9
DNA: TGTGCCAGCAGCGTAGAGACAGGGACATACACCGGGGAGCTGTTTTTT
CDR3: CASSVETGTYTGELFF

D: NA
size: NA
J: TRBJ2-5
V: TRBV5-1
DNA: TGCGCCAGCAGCTTGGGGGTCCTAGTTAGAGAGACCCAGTACTTC
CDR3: CASSLGVLVRETQYF

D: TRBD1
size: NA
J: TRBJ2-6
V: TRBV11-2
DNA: TGTGCCAGCAGCTCATTTCGGACAGGGGGTCCTGGGGCCAACGTCCTGACTTTC
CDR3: CASSSFRTGGPGANVLTF

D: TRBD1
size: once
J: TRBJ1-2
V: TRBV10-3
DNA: TGTGCCATCAGTCCCATGGCGATGGTGGACAGGCGGGGCTACACCTTC
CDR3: CAISPMAMVDRRGYTF

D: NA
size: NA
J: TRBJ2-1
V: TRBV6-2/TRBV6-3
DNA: TGTGCCAGCAGTTACATGGCGGGACCGGCCAATGAGCAGTTCTTC
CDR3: CASSYMAGPANEQFF

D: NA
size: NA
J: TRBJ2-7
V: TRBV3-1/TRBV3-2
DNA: TGTGCCAGCAGCCAAGAGTTGGCAGGGGCCTACGAGCAGTACTTC
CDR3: CASSQELAGAYEQYF

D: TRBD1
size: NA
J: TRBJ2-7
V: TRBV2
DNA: TGTGCCAGCATGCGGACAGGGGCGTACGAGCAGTACTTC
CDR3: CASMRTGAYEQYF

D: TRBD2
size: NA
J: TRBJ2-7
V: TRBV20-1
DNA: TGCAGTGCTAGTTGGGAGGGTCACTCCTACGAGCAGTACTTC
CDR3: CSASWEGHSYEQYF

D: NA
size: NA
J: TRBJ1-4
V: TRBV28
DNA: TGTGCCAGCAGCCTCCTAGGAAACGAACTGTTTTTT
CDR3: CASSLLGNELFF

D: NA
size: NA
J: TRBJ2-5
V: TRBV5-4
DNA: TGTGCCAGCAGCGCGGACTGGAACCAAGAGACCCAGTACTTC
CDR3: CASSADWNQETQYF

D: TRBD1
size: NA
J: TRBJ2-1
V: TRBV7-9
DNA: TGTGCCAGCAGTGGGGACAGGCTGGATGAGCAGTTCTTC
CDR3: CASSGDRLDEQFF

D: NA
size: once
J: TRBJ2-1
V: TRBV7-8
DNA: TGTGCCAGCAGCTTAGATAGGCGGGGGCAGTTCTTC
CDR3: CASSLDRRGQFF

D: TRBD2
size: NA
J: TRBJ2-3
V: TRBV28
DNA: TGTGCCAGCAGTTACAGACTAGCGGGATTGACAGATACGCAGTATTTT
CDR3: CASSYRLAGLTDTQYF

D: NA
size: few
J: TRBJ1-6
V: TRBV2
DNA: TGTGCCAGCAAACAGGGCGGTTCACCCCTCCACTTT
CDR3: CASKQGGSPLHF

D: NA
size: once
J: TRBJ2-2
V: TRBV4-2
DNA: TGTGCCAGCAGCCAAGATCGTCTAGCCGTCATGGGGGAGCTGTTTTTT
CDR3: CASSQDRLAVMGELFF

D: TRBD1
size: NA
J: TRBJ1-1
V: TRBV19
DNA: TGTGCCAGTAGTATTGAGGGGACAGCGAACACTGAAGCTTTCTTT
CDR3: CASSIEGTANTEAFF

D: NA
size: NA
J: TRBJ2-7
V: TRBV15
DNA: TGTGCCACCAGCACGGTAAGAGCAGGGGAACCCTACGAGCAGTACTTC
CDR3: CATSTVRAGEPYEQYF

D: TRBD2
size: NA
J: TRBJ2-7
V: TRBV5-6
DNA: TGTGCCAGCCGCAATCGGGGGGGTATGGCCTACGAGCAGTACTTC
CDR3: CASRNRGGMAYEQYF

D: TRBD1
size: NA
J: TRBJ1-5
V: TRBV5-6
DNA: TGTGCCAGCAGCCGACAGGGTAGCAATCAGCCCCAGCATTTT
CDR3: CASSRQGSNQPQHF

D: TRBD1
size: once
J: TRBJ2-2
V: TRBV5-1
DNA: TGCGCCAGCACCGGGACAGCGATTAACACCGGGGAGCTGTTTTTT
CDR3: CASTGTAINTGELFF

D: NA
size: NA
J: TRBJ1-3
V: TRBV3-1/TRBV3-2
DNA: TGTGCCAGCAGCCGTTACTCTGGAAACACCATATATTTT
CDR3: CASSRYSGNTIYF

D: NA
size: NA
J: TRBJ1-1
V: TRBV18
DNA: TGTGCCACCCCCGACGGGGTTGTTGAAGCTTTCTTT
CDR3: CATPDGVVEAFF

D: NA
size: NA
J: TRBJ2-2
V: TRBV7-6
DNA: TGTGCCAGCAGCTTACAGGCAGGGGGGACCGGGGAGCTGTTTTTT
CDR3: CASSLQAGGTGELFF

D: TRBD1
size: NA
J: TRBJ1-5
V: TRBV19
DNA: TGTGCCAGTAGTATGGGACAGGGGGGCGGCCGGGGCTATAGCAATCAGCCCCAGCATTTT
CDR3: CASSMGQGGGRGYSNQPQHF

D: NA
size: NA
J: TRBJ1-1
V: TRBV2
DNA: TGTGCCAGCAGTGAAGTGTACCCTATGAACACTGAAGCTTTCTTT
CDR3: CASSEVYPMNTEAFF

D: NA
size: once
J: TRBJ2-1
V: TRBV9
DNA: TGTGCCAGCAGCGTAGCTCCGAAACAGGGAATCTACAATGAGCAGTTCTTC
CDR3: CASSVAPKQGIYNEQFF

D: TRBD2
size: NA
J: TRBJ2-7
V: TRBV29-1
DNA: TGCAGCGTAGGACTAGCGGGAGTTTATGAGCAGTACTTC
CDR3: CSVGLAGVYEQYF

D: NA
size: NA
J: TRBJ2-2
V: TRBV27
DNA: TGTGCCAGCAGTTTATCCGTCAGACAAGGCGGGGAGCTGTTTTTT
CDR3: CASSLSVRQGGELFF

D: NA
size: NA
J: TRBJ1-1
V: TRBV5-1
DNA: TGCGCCAGCAGCTTCGAGGGTGGAGGCACTGAAGCTTTCTTT
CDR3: CASSFEGGGTEAFF

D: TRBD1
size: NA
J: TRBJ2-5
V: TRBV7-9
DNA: TGTGCCAGCAGCCTATCGACAGGGGAAGAGACCCAGTACTTC
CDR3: CASSLSTGEETQYF

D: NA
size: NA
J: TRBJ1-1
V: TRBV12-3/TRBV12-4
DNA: TGTGCCAGCAGTCCGACAGGTAACACTGAAGCTTTCTTT
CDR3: CASSPTGNTEAFF

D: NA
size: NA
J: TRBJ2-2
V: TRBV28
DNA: TGTGCCAGCAGTTTTTGGGGCCGGCTAACGAACACCGGGGAGCTGTTTTTT
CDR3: CASSFWGRLTNTGELFF

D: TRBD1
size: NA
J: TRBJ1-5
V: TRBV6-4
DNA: TGTGCCAGCAGTGACTCGATTTTGGACAGGGAGGGTCAGCCCCAGCATTTT
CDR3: CASSDSILDREGQPQHF

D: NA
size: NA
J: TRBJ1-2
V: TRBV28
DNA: TGTGCCAGCAGGCGCACAGGGAACTATGGCTACACCTTC
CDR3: CASRRTGNYGYTF